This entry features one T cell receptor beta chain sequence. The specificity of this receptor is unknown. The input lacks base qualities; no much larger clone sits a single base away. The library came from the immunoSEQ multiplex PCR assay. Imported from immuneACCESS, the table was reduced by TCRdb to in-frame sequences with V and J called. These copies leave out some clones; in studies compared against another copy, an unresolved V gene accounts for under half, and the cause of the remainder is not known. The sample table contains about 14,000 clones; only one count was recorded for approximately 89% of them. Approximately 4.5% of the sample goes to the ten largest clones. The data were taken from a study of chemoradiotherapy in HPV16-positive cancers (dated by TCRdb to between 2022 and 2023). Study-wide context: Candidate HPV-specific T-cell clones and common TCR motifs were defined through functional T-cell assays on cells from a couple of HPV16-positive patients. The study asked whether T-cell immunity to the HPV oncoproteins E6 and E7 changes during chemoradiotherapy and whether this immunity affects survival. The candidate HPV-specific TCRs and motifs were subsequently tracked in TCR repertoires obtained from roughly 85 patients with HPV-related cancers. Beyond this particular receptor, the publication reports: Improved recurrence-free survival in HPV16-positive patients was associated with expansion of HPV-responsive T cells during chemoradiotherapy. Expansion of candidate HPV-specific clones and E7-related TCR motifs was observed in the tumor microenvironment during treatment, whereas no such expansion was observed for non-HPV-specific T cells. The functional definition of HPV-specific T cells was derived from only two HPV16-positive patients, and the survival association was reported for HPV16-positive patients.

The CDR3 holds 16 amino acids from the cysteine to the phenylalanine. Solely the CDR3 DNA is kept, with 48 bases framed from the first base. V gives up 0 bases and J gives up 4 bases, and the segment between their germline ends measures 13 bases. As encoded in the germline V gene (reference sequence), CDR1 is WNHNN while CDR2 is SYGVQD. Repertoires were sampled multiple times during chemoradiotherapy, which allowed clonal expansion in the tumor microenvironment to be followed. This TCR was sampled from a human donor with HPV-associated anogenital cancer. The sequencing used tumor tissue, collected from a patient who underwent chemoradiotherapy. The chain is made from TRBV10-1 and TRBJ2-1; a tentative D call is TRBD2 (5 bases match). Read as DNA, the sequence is TGCGCCAGCAGTGAGTCTAAGCGGTTACCGTACAATGAGCAGTTCTTC. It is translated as CASSESKRLPYNEQFF.